The 14 T cell receptor beta chains reported below all come from one sample, sequenced in a study of Ad26.COV2.S vaccination and SARS-CoV-2 variants. Treatment: about 20 received Ad26.COV2.S at low or high dose, single or two shots; 5 received placebo; per-sample allocation not given. Collection of samples fell on day 63 after the first vaccine or placebo injection. The data were produced by immunoSEQ multiplex PCR, yet TCRdb's version contains in-frame clones alone and is incomplete. The profile shows fewer than 400,000 clones, 85% to 90% of them singletons. Material: peripheral blood, obtained in a trial of Ad26.COV2.S vaccine versus placebo. The receptors shown here come from a person aged 18-60 years who received the Ad26.COV2.S COVID-19 vaccine or a placebo.

The rearrangement links TRBV12-3 or TRBV12-4 to TRBJ1-2, with D perhaps matching TRBD1 (5 bases). CDR3 length: 13 amino acids. With 2 bases removed from V and 4 bases from J, the gap between germline ends came to 8 bases. CDR3 nucleotides: TGTGCCAGCAGTTTACGACAGAGCTATGGCTACACCTTC. This sequence encodes CASSLRQSYGYTF.

The chain links TRBV3-1 (or the pseudogene TRBV3-2) to TRBJ1-5; 10 bases are a match to TRBD1. Germline V gives CDR1 LGHDT, CDR2 YNNKEL (reference sequence). The CDR3 runs to 18 residues. The V segment lost 7 bases and the J segment 5 bases; nucleotides outside the gene matches: 17. The chain's CDR3 is CASKRRNFVGQGDQPQHF. CDR3 coding DNA: TGTGCCAGCAAGCGTCGTAATTTCGTCGGACAGGGGGATCAGCCCCAGCATTTT.

The chain couples TRBV18 to TRBJ1-5; D remains ambiguous. V was shortened by 3 bases and J by 3 bases, with 6 bases between the two germline ends. This CDR3 region has 13 residues. Per the germline V gene, CDR1 is KGHSH and CDR2 is LQKENI. CDR3 in DNA: TGTGCCAGCTCACCCGGTCCCAATCAGCCCCAGCATTTT. It encodes CASSPGPNQPQHF.

A remark on this clone: Other nucleotide sequences from this sample produce the same CDR3. This sequence joins TRBV5-1 and TRBJ2-5; possibly TRBD1 for D (5 bases). The germline CDR1 and CDR2 sequences are SGHRS and YFSETQ. Trimming cost V 0 bases and J 1 base, with 7 bases left between them. CDR3 size: 14 residues. This chain's CDR3 is CASSLGQGQETQYF. The CDR3, as DNA: TGCGCCAGCAGCTTGGGGCAGGGCCAAGAGACCCAGTACTTC.

J is TRBJ2-3 and V is TRBV29-1, with TRBD2 as a possible D gene (6 bases). CDR1 SQVTM and CDR2 ANQGSEA come from the germline V gene. The V end was cut by 4 bases, the J end by 0 bases, with 11 bases between. There are 14 residues in the CDR3. The DNA of the CDR3 is TGCAGCGTTGGGTCGGGGGTGAGCACAGATACGCAGTATTTT. Its translation: CSVGSGVSTDTQYF.

The chain joins TRBV19 to TRBJ1-5; D call uncertain. V shed 4 bases and J shed 2 bases, with 21 bases lying between them. The CDR3 spans 18 residues. CDR1 and CDR2 (germline): LNHDA, SQIVND (reference sequence). This CDR3 is CASSTMEGRSMGNQPQHF. CDR3 nucleotides: TGTGCCAGTAGTACAATGGAGGGAAGGAGTATGGGCAATCAGCCCCAGCATTTT. The full variable domain, its missing parts supplied by reference TRBV19 and TRBJ1-5, is DGGITQSPKYLFRKEGQNVTLSCEQNLNHDAMYWYRQDPGQGLRLIYYSQIVNDFQKGDIAEGYSVSREKKESFPLTVTSAQKNPTAFYLCASSTMEGRSMGNQPQHFGDGTRLSIL.

The chain uses TRBV5-4 and TRBJ1-1; D is undetermined. Germline CDR1 is SGHNT and CDR2 is YYREEE (reference sequence). CDR3 length: 12 amino acids. Trimming removed 0 bases from V and 2 bases from J, with 2 bases in between. The CDR3 reads CASSLVNTEAFF. In DNA, the CDR3 is TGTGCCAGCAGCTTGGTAAACACTGAAGCTTTCTTT.

The chain uses TRBV4-3 and TRBJ1-4; D is possibly TRBD1 (5 bases). The ends were cut back, 0 bases at V and 1 base at J, with 6 bases in the middle. The CDR3 is made up of 15 amino acids. Germline values: CDR1 LGHNA, CDR2 YSLEER. The CDR3 DNA reads as TGCGCCAGCAGCCAAGAGGGGGTAACTAATGAAAAACTGTTTTTT. Amino acids: CASSQEGVTNEKLFF.

This chain uses TRBV19 with TRBJ2-6, with 10 bases lining up with TRBD1. Germline CDR1 LNHDA, CDR2 SQIVND (reference sequence). Germline trimming cut 6 bases from V and 0 bases from J; bases unmatched to any gene: 5. CDR3 length: 17 residues. CDR3 loop: CASSPRTGGSGANVLTF. In DNA form, the CDR3 reads TGTGCCAGTAGCCCCCGGACAGGGGGCTCTGGGGCCAACGTCCTGACTTTC.

The chain combines TRBV5-4 with TRBJ1-2; TRBD1 matches 9 bases. V shed 0 bases and J 8 bases; nucleotides not matched to a gene: 11. The CDR3 is made up of 16 amino acids. Germline lookup yields CDR1 SGHNT and CDR2 YYREEE (reference sequence). The CDR3 nucleotides are TGTGCCAGCAGCTTGGGCCGGGGAACAGGGGGCACGGGCTACACCTTC. Amino acids: CASSLGRGTGGTGYTF.

The chain recombines TRBV7-9 with TRBJ1-2; a weak D match, TRBD1 (6 bases). Trimming took 5 bases from V and 7 from J, leaving 14 bases between them. Germline loops: CDR1 SEHNR, CDR2 FQNEAQ (reference sequence). The CDR3 runs to 13 residues. DNA for the CDR3: TGTGCCAGCAGCCCCCAGACAGGCTCTGGCTACACCTTC. This translates into CASSPQTGSGYTF.

J is TRBJ2-1 and V is TRBV7-2; 11 positions match TRBD2. J gave up 10 bases and V 2 bases, and 13 bases lay outside the gene matches. This CDR3 spans 17 amino acids. Germline values: CDR1 SGHTA, CDR2 FQGNSA. The CDR3 loop is CASSLRLLTSGGAEQFF. The CDR3 DNA is TGTGCCAGCAGCTTACGATTGTTAACTAGCGGGGGAGCCGAGCAGTTCTTC.

This clone was found a few times. V gene TRBV5-1 combines with J gene TRBJ1-2; D perhaps matches TRBD1 (5 bases). V lost 4 bases to trimming and J lost 2 bases, with 12 bases between them. This CDR3 region has 14 residues. The germline gives CDR1 SGHRS, CDR2 YFSETQ. The CDR3 DNA is TGCGCCAGCAGCCTAGGGACTTCCAACTATGGCTACACCTTC. It codes for CASSLGTSNYGYTF.

The V and J genes are TRBV10-2 and TRBJ2-3; TRBD1 agrees at 8 bases. The CDR3 is made up of 17 amino acids. V was clipped by 0 bases and J by 5 bases; unmatched bases: 10. Germline CDR1 and CDR2: WSHSY and SAAADI. Here the CDR3 DNA reads TGCGCCAGCAGTGAGTCGGTTTCAGGGGGCCTCGGAGATACGCAGTATTTT. Residues: CASSESVSGGLGDTQYF.